The text below deals with one TCR beta chain. The sample comes from a study of CD8 T cells in Susac syndrome. An amount of RNA that ranged from roughly 0.5 to 1 ug was reverse transcribed with random hexamers. TCRdb re-called the immunoSEQ multiplex PCR reads with MiXCR, one entry per CDR3 protein. The table lists around 150,000 distinct CDR3 sequences, roughly 95% of them singletons. TEMRA cells were FACS-enriched and CD8+ and CD4+ T cells negatively isolated. The origin of this receptor is a human donor with multiple sclerosis. The sequencing input was CD4+ T cells from PBMCs.

The CDR3 nucleotides read TGCGCCAGCAGCCAAAGATCTTTTAAGGGCGTGATAGCGGGCACCGGGGAGCTGTTTTTT. Encoded protein: CASSQRSFKGVIAGTGELFF. V usage is TRBV4-3 and J usage is TRBJ2-2; 7 bases agree with TRBD2. Germline CDR1 is LGHNA and CDR2 is YSLEER. The CDR3 spans 20 residues. The V and J ends lost 2 bases and 4 bases, in that order; junction bases with no gene match: 19.